The 28 T cell receptor beta chains listed next were all sequenced from one sample in a study of technical replicates of blood from a handful of donors. Sequencing used immunoSEQ multiplex PCR; TCRdb keeps in-frame clones, though not all of them. The table lists 85,000 to 100,000 clones, roughly 95% of them singletons. The sequenced sample consisted of T cells isolated from PBMCs. These receptors all come from a human donor in good health.

The rearrangement links TRBV5-1 to TRBJ2-5; TRBD1 matches at 10 bases. The germline gives CDR1 SGHRS, CDR2 YFSETQ. V lost 0 bases, J lost 3 bases, and 2 bases stayed unmatched. The CDR3 extends over 15 amino acids. Here the CDR3 reads CASSLAGTGEETQYF. CDR3 sequence (DNA): TGCGCCAGCAGCTTGGCCGGGACAGGGGAAGAGACCCAGTACTTC.

This chain joins TRBV4-1 and TRBJ2-1, with 9 bases fitting TRBD2. V shed 1 base and J 6 bases; nucleotides not matched to a gene: 7. Germline-derived CDR1 and CDR2 are MGHRA and YSYEKL. The CDR3 has 16 amino acids. DNA for the CDR3: TGCGCCAGCAGCCAAGGTAGCGGGAGTTCCCGCAATGAGCAGTTCTTC. This gives the protein CASSQGSGSSRNEQFF.

The rearrangement joins TRBV6-5 to TRBJ2-7; 8 bases line up with TRBD2. The length of the CDR3 is 16 residues. V trimming: 0 bases; J trimming: 0 bases; junction bases outside the gene matches: 4. CDR1 and CDR2 (germline): MNHEY, SVGAGI. The chain's CDR3 is CASSYSRGGHSYEQYF. DNA of the CDR3: TGTGCCAGCAGTTACTCGCGCGGGGGGCACTCCTACGAGCAGTACTTC.

About this clone itself: Other DNA sequences in this specimen translate into the identical CDR3. The chain combines TRBV5-1 with TRBJ1-2; TRBD1 matches 8 bases. The germline V gene has CDR1 SGHRS and CDR2 YFSETQ. The V segment lost 4 bases and the J segment 3 bases; nucleotides outside the gene matches: 11. CDR3 length: 16 residues. The CDR3: CASSLGLSGGDYGYTF. The CDR3 bases are TGCGCCAGCAGCCTGGGGCTATCAGGGGGCGACTATGGCTACACCTTC. Combining the CDR3 with reference TRBV5-1 and TRBJ1-2 gives the whole variable domain KAGVTQTPRYLIKTRGQQVTLSCSPISGHRSVSWYQQTPGQGLQFLFEYFSETQRNKGNFPGRFSGRQFSNSRSEMNVSTLELGDSALYLCASSLGLSGGDYGYTFGSGTRLTVV.

V and J are TRBV5-4 and TRBJ2-7; no definite D call. V was trimmed by 2 bases and J by 0 bases, leaving 6 bases between them. This CDR3 comprises 13 residues. The V gene's germline CDR1 is SGHNT and CDR2 YYREEE (reference sequence). This CDR3 is CASSLFSSYEQYF. DNA of the CDR3: TGTGCCAGCAGCTTATTTAGCTCCTACGAGCAGTACTTC.

J is TRBJ2-7 and V is TRBV13, with D possibly TRBD2 on 6 matching bases. Trimming left V 3 bases short and J 2 bases short, with 20 bases between. CDR1 and CDR2 (germline): PRHDT, FYEKMQ (reference sequence). This CDR3 region has 17 residues. The CDR3 coding sequence is TGTGCCAGCAGCTTCTACCCCCGGGACTCTGCTACCTACGAGCAGTACTTC. It encodes CASSFYPRDSATYEQYF.

V and J are TRBV7-9 and TRBJ2-3; 7 bases are a match to TRBD1. V gave up 6 bases and J gave up 5 bases; unmatched junction bases: 14. CDR3 length: 16 residues. Germline values: CDR1 SEHNR, CDR2 FQNEAQ (reference sequence). The CDR3 protein is CASSLSVTGARDTQYF. As DNA, the CDR3 is TGTGCCAGCAGTCTATCGGTTACAGGGGCGAGAGATACGCAGTATTTT.

This rearrangement joins TRBV23-1 to TRBJ1-2, with a tentative D call TRBD1 (5 bases). TRBV23-1 is sorted into the ORF group, with uncertain function. This CDR3 has 13 amino acids. The V and J ends lost 7 bases and 4 bases respectively, with 13 bases between them. The CDR3 region has the DNA TGCGCCAGCAAAAGGGGCAGGGCCTATGGCTACACCTTC. It codes for CASKRGRAYGYTF.

The rearrangement links TRBV5-4 to TRBJ2-1; D might be TRBD1 (5 bases). The CDR3 consists of 12 residues. V was cut by 7 bases and J by 9 bases, with 14 bases left in between. Germline values: CDR1 SGHNT, CDR2 YYREEE (reference sequence). This CDR3 reads CASSIPRVEQFF. The CDR3 DNA sequence: TGTGCCAGCTCGATCCCCAGGGTTGAGCAGTTCTTC.

The chain links TRBV18 to TRBJ2-2, with D unresolved. CDR3 size: 13 residues. V was pared by 1 base and J by 6 bases, with 6 bases between. Germline CDR1 KGHSH, CDR2 LQKENI. The CDR3 reads CASSPQQSGELFF. CDR3 nucleotides: TGTGCCAGCTCACCACAACAGTCCGGGGAGCTGTTTTTT.

This clone came up once. V usage is TRBV6-5 and J usage is TRBJ2-3; a weak D match, TRBD1 (5 bases). Germline V gene lookup returns CDR1 MNHEY and CDR2 SVGAGI. Trimming stripped 0 bases from V and 2 bases from J, with 9 bases between. The CDR3 totals 15 residues. This CDR3 reads CASSYSGPDTDTQYF. The CDR3 region has the DNA TGTGCCAGCAGTTACTCGGGGCCGGACACAGATACGCAGTATTTT.

The V and J genes are TRBV9 and TRBJ1-5, with a possible D match to TRBD1 (6 bases). The CDR3 length is 15 residues. Germline assignment: CDR1 SGDLS and CDR2 YYNGEE. Trimming removed 4 bases at V and 0 bases at J, with 11 bases between. The CDR3 protein is CASSPGQSSNQPQHF. DNA for the CDR3: TGTGCCAGCAGCCCCGGACAGAGTAGCAATCAGCCCCAGCATTTT.

The rearrangement links TRBV20-1 to TRBJ1-5; no reliable D call. The CDR3 loop spans 11 amino acids. With 7 bases removed from V and 11 bases from J, the gap between germline ends came to 15 bases. CDR1 DFQATT and CDR2 SNEGSKA come from the germline V gene (reference sequence). The CDR3 reads CSVGGREAQHF. The CDR3 DNA reads as TGCAGTGTTGGCGGTCGAGAGGCCCAGCATTTT.

The chain uses TRBV6-5 and TRBJ2-5; 7 nucleotides match TRBD1. The CDR3 contains 16 residues. V was pared by 0 bases and J by 4 bases, with 8 bases of the junction left unmatched. Per germline, CDR1 MNHEY and CDR2 SVGAGI. CDR3 in DNA: TGTGCCAGCAGTTACTCCCCCAGGGGGAGACCAGAGACCCAGTACTTC. Translation: CASSYSPRGRPETQYF.

This rearrangement joins TRBV19 to TRBJ1-4, with D possibly TRBD1 on 5 matching bases. The CDR3 is 14 amino acids. With 1 base removed from V and 4 bases from J, the gap between germline ends came to 7 bases. CDR1 and CDR2 from the germline V gene are LNHDA and SQIVND (reference sequence). The DNA of the CDR3 is TGTGCCAGTAGTATAGGCAGGGATAATGAAAAACTGTTTTTT. Translating it yields CASSIGRDNEKLFF.

The chain carries TRBV9 and TRBJ2-7; tentative D call: TRBD1 (6 bases). V was shortened by 0 bases and J by 3 bases, with 16 bases between the two germline ends. The CDR3 consists of 16 residues. CDR1 is SGDLS, CDR2 YYNGEE, per germline. In DNA form, the CDR3 reads TGTGCCAGCAGCGTAGGCGGGTTGGGGGCCATCTACGAGCAGTACTTC. Protein: CASSVGGLGAIYEQYF. The variable domain in full, with the rest retrieved from reference TRBV9 and TRBJ2-7, is DSGVTQTPKHLITATGQRVTLRCSPRSGDLSVYWYQQSLDQGLQFLIQYYNGEERAKGNILERFSAQQFPDLHSELNLSSLELGDSALYFCASSVGGLGAIYEQYFGPGTRLTVT.

The table lists this clone with a count of one. The rearrangement joins TRBV19 to TRBJ1-1; D unresolved. V gave up 0 bases and J gave up 4 bases, with 15 bases separating them. CDR1 and CDR2 from the germline V gene are LNHDA and SQIVND (reference sequence). The CDR3 extends over 16 amino acids. The DNA for the CDR3 is TGTGCCAGTAGTATAGATGCGGGGTGGAGCGGCACTGAAGCTTTCTTT. It specifies CASSIDAGWSGTEAFF.

V gene TRBV5-4 combines with J gene TRBJ2-5, with 12 bases aligning to TRBD2. The CDR3 sequence is 18 residues long. Germline CDR1 SGHNT, CDR2 YYREEE (reference sequence). V shed 1 base and J 5 bases; nucleotides not matched to a gene: 12. This CDR3 reads CASSLRLTSGGGVETQYF. In DNA, the CDR3 is TGTGCCAGCAGCTTGCGGTTGACTAGCGGGGGCGGGGTGGAGACCCAGTACTTC.

The rearrangement links TRBV6-1 to TRBJ1-4, with TRBD1 as a possible D gene (5 bases). The germline V gene has CDR1 MNHNS and CDR2 SASEGT. V lost 9 bases, J lost 11 bases, and 10 bases lay in between. This CDR3 comprises 10 residues. The chain's CDR3 is CASWGEKLFF. The CDR3 DNA reads as TGTGCCAGTTGGGGGGAGAAACTGTTTTTT.

The chain has TRBV13 and TRBJ2-7, with D possibly being TRBD2 (6 bases). V lost 3 bases and J 5 bases, leaving 17 bases between the germline ends. CDR3 length equals 15 residues. Germline V gives CDR1 PRHDT, CDR2 FYEKMQ (reference sequence). Written as DNA, the CDR3 is TGTGCCAGCAGCTTGAGGACGGGAGTCAGGGACGAGCAGTACTTC. Protein: CASSLRTGVRDEQYF.

The chain links TRBV4-1 to TRBJ2-7; 7 nucleotides agree with TRBD1. Per germline, CDR1 MGHRA and CDR2 YSYEKL. The J segment lost 5 bases and the V segment lost 0 bases, leaving 10 bases of the junction unmatched. The CDR3 extends over 16 amino acids. The CDR3 nucleotides are TGCGCCAGCAGCCAAGATCCGACAGGGAGAGGTGACGAGCAGTACTTC. This encodes CASSQDPTGRGDEQYF.

The V gene is TRBV14, the J gene TRBJ1-1, with D tentatively TRBD1 (5 bases). The germline V gene has CDR1 SGHDN and CDR2 FVKESK. The CDR3 spans 13 residues. Trimming took 5 bases from V and 3 from J, leaving 10 bases between them. The CDR3 is CASSISGYTEAFF. The CDR3 DNA reads TGTGCCAGCAGCATCTCAGGGTACACTGAAGCTTTCTTT.

V is TRBV4-1 and J is TRBJ2-7, with 12 bases fitting TRBD2. This CDR3 region has 20 residues. V was pared by 4 bases and J by 0 bases, with 16 bases of the junction left unmatched. Germline CDR1 reads MGHRA; CDR2 reads YSYEKL. The CDR3 DNA sequence: TGCGCCAGCAGCCTACTGGAGGCTAGCGGGAGGGCCCCTTCCTCCTACGAGCAGTACTTC. It encodes CASSLLEASGRAPSSYEQYF.

The rearrangement uses TRBV4-2 and TRBJ2-1; the D gene is possibly TRBD1 (5 bases). Trimming removed 0 bases at V and 4 bases at J, with 13 bases between. The CDR3 runs 16 residues. CDR1 is LGHNA and CDR2 is YNFKEQ in the germline V gene. The CDR3 DNA follows: TGTGCCAGCAGCCAAGATCCCAGGGTCGAGTACAATGAGCAGTTCTTC. Translated, it gives CASSQDPRVEYNEQFF.

The rearrangement uses TRBV28 and TRBJ1-2, with unresolved D. The CDR3 has 14 amino acids. V was shortened by 1 base and J by 4 bases, with 10 bases between the two germline ends. The germline V gene has CDR1 MDHEN and CDR2 SYDVKM. The CDR3, as DNA: TGTGCCAGCAGTTTATCTCTGGGAGGCTATGGCTACACCTTC. Its translation: CASSLSLGGYGYTF.

This chain uses TRBV27 with TRBJ1-5, with D unclear. Per the germline V gene, CDR1 is MNHEY and CDR2 is SMNVEV (reference sequence). This CDR3 comprises 16 residues. Between the trimmed V and J ends, which lost 4 bases and 0 bases, there was a span of 13 bases. Here the CDR3 DNA reads TGTGCCAGCAGTTCGCTACGACACCTTAGCAATCAGCCCCAGCATTTT. It is translated as CASSSLRHLSNQPQHF.

This chain links TRBV11-3 with TRBJ2-2; 7 bases match TRBD1. The germline V gene has CDR1 SGHNT and CDR2 YENEEA. This CDR3 is 15 amino acids long. The V segment lost 1 base and the J segment 3 bases; nucleotides outside the gene matches: 2. This chain's CDR3 is CASSLGQGDTGELFF. The CDR3, as DNA: TGTGCCAGCAGCTTAGGACAGGGCGACACCGGGGAGCTGTTTTTT.

The rearrangement links TRBV11-2 to TRBJ2-5, with a possible D match to TRBD2 (5 bases). Germline-derived CDR1 and CDR2 are SGHAT and FQNNGV. With 7 bases removed from V and 1 base from J, the gap between germline ends came to 13 bases. The CDR3 loop spans 14 amino acids. The CDR3 protein is CASTFRRPQETQYF. The CDR3 DNA reads as TGTGCCAGCACCTTTCGGAGGCCCCAAGAGACCCAGTACTTC.